The subject of this entry is one T cell receptor (beta chain). No antigen is known for it. The record originates from a study of blood T cells in healthy people across ages. Study outcomes and limitations: Diversity was estimated from one million T cells, and these estimates were considered underestimates.

The germline gives CDR1 PRHDT, CDR2 FYEKMQ (reference sequence). The CDR3 runs to 14 residues. Trimming removed 5 bases from V and 5 bases from J, with 16 bases in between. Next came a second PCR, run for about 7 to 12 cycles, which used a sample-barcoded 5' primer along with a J-beta primer mix. Every molecule of cDNA carried a tag from a template-switch adaptor with 12 random nucleotides. TCRdb re-called the 5' RACE reads with MiXCR, one entry per CDR3 protein. The sample holds about 1.4 million distinct CDR3 sequences, 45% to 70% seen once. There were healthy Caucasian individuals from Russia, aged about 6 to 90, serving as donors.

This sequence was found in a man between 18 and 35 years old in good health. The chain couples TRBV13 to TRBJ2-7; weak D call: TRBD1 (5 bases). The source material was blood. The chain's CDR3 is CASSHLTELDEQYF. The CDR3, as DNA: TGTGCCAGCAGCCACCTGACAGAACTGGACGAGCAGTACTTC. Looking up the rest from reference TRBV13 and TRBJ2-7 gives the full variable domain: AAGVIQSPRHLIKEKRETATLKCYPIPRHDTVYWYQQGPGQDPQFLISFYEKMQSDKGSIPDRFSAQQFSDYHSELNMSSLELGDSALYFCASSHLTELDEQYFGPGTRLTVT.